This T cell receptor beta chain comes out of a study of blood T cell repertoires in COVID-19. Study at large: COVID-19 samples from acute and convalescent phases originated in the United States, Italy and Spain.

Authors' data handling: Scientists estimated how many nucleated cells there were by amplifying reference gene primers. The table came from immunoSEQ multiplex PCR; TCRdb's copy has only in-frame clones and leaves some out. The V and J calls and clone size are taken from that table; D and trimming were inferred from the DNA. Here the sample spans about 140,000 clones, about 86% being singletons. The CDR3 has 14 amino acids. The source is a human donor in a cohort sampled during active COVID-19. This chain links TRBV21-1 with TRBJ1-6. TRBV21-1 is given as a pseudogene. Sequenced sample: peripheral blood. CDR3 DNA sequence: TGTGCCAGCAGCCCCCGGGGTATCGATTCACCCCTCCACTTT. It is translated as CASSPRGIDSPLHF.